This entry lists 24 T cell receptor beta chains sequenced from one sample in a study of blood T cell repertoires in COVID-19 (dated by TCRdb to the early 2020s). Receptor libraries were prepared by the immunoSEQ multiplex PCR assay. The source is immuneACCESS, and TCRdb retained only in-frame sequences with V and J called. Part of the clones is not carried over; for the studies checked, unresolved V genes explain less than half of this, and the remainder is unexplained. The sample table records over 200,000 clones; nearly 90% of these occur just once. The ten largest clones represent more than 10% of the sample. Source material: PBMCs or T cells enriched from blood (not recorded which). The receptors here all came from a man aged 25-45 years who had recovered from COVID-19.

The chain is built from TRBV5-5 and TRBJ1-5, with D unclear. CDR1 is SGHKS, CDR2 YYEKEE, per germline (reference sequence). The CDR3 is 16 amino acids. Trimming removed 3 bases at V and 0 bases at J, with 13 bases between. DNA of the CDR3: TGTGCCAGCAGCTATGAGGCGGCACCTAGCAATCAGCCCCAGCATTTT. This encodes CASSYEAAPSNQPQHF.

This clone was detected once. V gene TRBV2 combines with J gene TRBJ2-5, with 10 bases matching TRBD1. The CDR3 totals 14 residues. CDR1 is SNHLY and CDR2 is FYNNEI in the germline V gene. Trimming removed 7 bases from V and 4 bases from J; junction bases left unmatched: 6. CDR3 DNA: TGTGCCAGCAACGCCGACAGGGGGCTAGAGACCCAGTACTTC. Translated, it gives CASNADRGLETQYF.

This clone was seen a handful of times. Here the CDR3 reads CASSLAGTWGLTGELFF. As DNA, the CDR3 is TGTGCCAGCAGCTTGGCCGGAACCTGGGGCCTCACCGGGGAGCTGTTTTTT. The rearrangement uses TRBV5-6 and TRBJ2-2, with D possibly TRBD1 on 5 matching bases. CDR1 is SGHDT and CDR2 is YYEEEE in the germline V gene. V was clipped by 0 bases and J by 4 bases, with 16 bases between them. The CDR3 loop spans 17 amino acids.

As DNA, the CDR3 is TGTGCCAGCAGTTTCAAAGGGACAGGTGAAGCTTTCTTT. Protein product: CASSFKGTGEAFF. The chain carries TRBV12-3 or TRBV12-4 and TRBJ1-1, with 8 bases identical to TRBD1. Losses at the gene ends were 3 bases for V and 7 bases for J; bases not matched to a gene: 4. This CDR3 spans 13 amino acids.

The J gene is TRBJ2-5, the V gene TRBV2; D is unclear. V lost 5 bases and J 5 bases, leaving 9 bases between the germline ends. This CDR3 has 12 amino acids. The germline CDR1 and CDR2 sequences are SNHLY and FYNNEI. DNA of the CDR3: TGTGCCAGCAGTTACAATCAGGAGACCCAGTACTTC. It codes for CASSYNQETQYF.

The chain links TRBV5-1 to TRBJ2-7; 9 bases line up with TRBD1. The ends lost 0 bases at V and 3 bases at J; junction bases unmatched: 7. This CDR3 contains 16 residues. The germline CDR1 and CDR2 sequences are SGHRS and YFSETQ. The DNA for the CDR3 is TGCGCCAGCAGCTTGGCCTTAGGACAGGGGAGCTACGAGCAGTACTTC. Its protein product is CASSLALGQGSYEQYF.

The rearrangement links TRBV3-1 (or the pseudogene TRBV3-2) to TRBJ2-7, with 9 positions matching TRBD1. From germline, CDR1 is LGHDT and CDR2 YNNKEL (reference sequence). The CDR3 runs to 13 residues. V dropped 6 bases and J dropped 6; count of bases not matched to a gene: 6. The chain's CDR3 is CASRQGASGEQYF. The CDR3 bases are TGTGCCAGCAGACAGGGGGCGTCGGGCGAGCAGTACTTC.

This chain joins TRBV11-2 and TRBJ1-1; TRBD1 agrees at 7 bases. Per germline, CDR1 SGHAT and CDR2 FQNNGV. The CDR3 has 15 residues. V lost 6 bases and J lost 0; bases outside the gene matches: 7. DNA of the CDR3: TGTGCCAGCAGTCGCCCGACAGGGATGAACACTGAAGCTTTCTTT. Amino acid sequence: CASSRPTGMNTEAFF.

This clone was recorded only once. The CDR3 nucleotides read TGTGCCAGCAGCTTCTCAAGATATAGCTTGGGGACCCAGTACTTC. Translating it yields CASSFSRYSLGTQYF. The chain carries TRBV7-8 and TRBJ2-5, with D uncertain. The CDR3 extends over 15 amino acids. Trimming shortened V by 3 bases and J by 7 bases, and 18 bases separated the two germline ends. The germline V gene has CDR1 SGHVS and CDR2 FQNEAQ.

This sequence joins TRBV6-2 or TRBV6-3 and TRBJ2-1; D is possibly TRBD2 (5 bases). The CDR3 spans 14 residues. V lost 6 bases and J 11 bases, leaving 20 bases between the germline ends. Germline CDR1 MNHEY, CDR2 SVGEGT. The CDR3 coding sequence is TGTGCCAGCAGCCCACTACTAGGTACTTTCAAGCAGTTCTTC. Translation gives CASSPLLGTFKQFF.

The genes are TRBV6-5 and TRBJ1-2; D perhaps matches TRBD1 (5 bases). The CDR3 has 13 residues. Trimming shortened V by 2 bases and J by 8 bases, and 12 bases separated the two germline ends. CDR1 and CDR2 from the germline V gene are MNHEY and SVGAGI. The DNA for the CDR3 is TGTGCCAGCAGTTACCCGGGGGTCGAAGGCTACACCTTC. Translation: CASSYPGVEGYTF.

V gene TRBV30 combines with J gene TRBJ2-3, with D tentatively TRBD2 (5 bases). Germline CDR1 and CDR2: GTSNPN and SVGIG (reference sequence). V was clipped by 2 bases and J by 5 bases, with 5 bases between them. The CDR3 runs to 11 residues. Here the CDR3 reads CAWSREDTQYF. In nucleotides, the CDR3 is TGTGCCTGGAGTCGGGAAGATACGCAGTATTTT.

The chain links TRBV5-1 to TRBJ1-3; TRBD1 matches at 8 bases. This CDR3 contains 14 residues. Germline V CDR1 and CDR2: SGHRS, YFSETQ. Trimming cost V 7 bases and J 2 bases; bases outside gene matches: 5. Written as DNA, the CDR3 is TGCGCCAGCGGACAGGGATTGACTGGAAACACCATATATTTT. As protein: CASGQGLTGNTIYF.

V gene TRBV10-3 combines with J gene TRBJ1-5, with 7 bases matching TRBD1. Germline CDR1 and CDR2: ENHRY and SYGVKD. The CDR3 runs to 13 residues. The ends lost 3 bases at V and 9 bases at J; junction bases unmatched: 5. The CDR3 region has the DNA TGTGCCATCAGTGAAGGCCACAGGGGGCCCCAGCATTTT. It encodes CAISEGHRGPQHF.

This chain uses TRBV5-6 with TRBJ2-1; a weak D match, TRBD2 (6 bases). The CDR3 loop spans 12 amino acids. The V gene's germline CDR1 is SGHDT and CDR2 YYEEEE. The germline V and J ends were trimmed by 5 bases and 9 bases, with 12 bases remaining between them. The CDR3 here is CASSQEGGEQFF. The CDR3 DNA sequence: TGTGCCAGCAGTCAGGAGGGCGGTGAGCAGTTCTTC.

This chain uses TRBV28 with TRBJ2-2, with D possibly TRBD2 on 5 matching bases. The CDR3 is 18 amino acids. Germline CDR1 and CDR2: MDHEN and SYDVKM. With 7 bases removed from V and 5 bases from J, the gap between germline ends came to 26 bases. In DNA, the CDR3 is TGTGCCAGCACCAATTTGCCGGACTTTCCCCGAAGTACCGGGGAGCTGTTTTTT. This gives the protein CASTNLPDFPRSTGELFF.

The V and J genes are TRBV6-5 and TRBJ2-1, with 9 bases that match TRBD2. CDR1 is MNHEY and CDR2 is SVGAGI in the germline V gene. J was trimmed by 9 bases and V by 2 bases; bases with no gene match: 11. The CDR3 runs 16 residues. The CDR3 bases are TGTGCCAGCAGTTACCCTAGCGGGATACTAGCGGGTGAGCAGTTCTTC. Amino acid sequence: CASSYPSGILAGEQFF.

The chain employs TRBV9 and TRBJ2-1, with 7 bases lining up with TRBD1. The CDR3 is 20 residues long. J gave up 9 bases and V 3 bases, and 27 bases lay outside the gene matches. Germline CDR1 is SGDLS and CDR2 is YYNGEE. Here the CDR3 reads CASSEIKRGPNQFRSCEQFF. DNA of the CDR3: TGTGCCAGCAGCGAGATTAAGAGGGGGCCAAATCAGTTCAGATCCTGTGAGCAGTTCTTC.

The V and J genes are TRBV5-5 and TRBJ2-7; possibly TRBD1 for D (5 bases). There are 14 residues in the CDR3. Looked up from germline, CDR1 is SGHKS and CDR2 is YYEKEE (reference sequence). Between the trimmed V and J ends, which lost 4 bases and 4 bases, there was a span of 15 bases. CDR3: CASSLSGAVYEQYF. The CDR3 region has the DNA TGTGCCAGCAGCCTGAGTGGGGCAGTGTACGAGCAGTACTTC.

The rearrangement joins TRBV24-1 to TRBJ2-2, with D perhaps matching TRBD2 (5 bases). This CDR3 has 14 amino acids. CDR1 and CDR2 from the germline V gene are KGHDR and SFDVKD. V shed 7 bases and J shed 7 bases, with 15 bases lying between them. Here the CDR3 reads CATRSTGKGGELFF. The CDR3 region has the DNA TGTGCCACCAGATCGACGGGAAAGGGCGGGGAGCTGTTTTTT.

This clone was picked up a small number of times. The V gene is TRBV5-1, the J gene TRBJ2-7; the match to TRBD1 covers 10 bases. CDR1 SGHRS and CDR2 YFSETQ come from the germline V gene. J gave up 3 bases and V 7 bases, and 16 bases lay outside the gene matches. The length of the CDR3 is 17 residues. In DNA form, the CDR3 reads TGCGCCAGCGCAGGCGGGCATGGAGGGACAGGGGTCTACGAGCAGTACTTC. Its protein is CASAGGHGGTGVYEQYF.

The V call is TRBV7-9, the J call TRBJ1-5, with D possibly TRBD1 on 6 matching bases. Germline loops: CDR1 SEHNR, CDR2 FQNEAQ (reference sequence). Trimming took off 3 bases at V and 4 bases at J, with 25 bases between the two ends. This CDR3 has 19 residues. The DNA of the CDR3 is TGTGCCAGCAGCTTGGGGGACATAAGATTACCCCCCCTTAATCAGCCCCAGCATTTT. The encoded protein is CASSLGDIRLPPLNQPQHF.

The chain recombines TRBV7-9 with TRBJ2-1; 10 bases line up with TRBD2. Germline CDR1 is SEHNR and CDR2 is FQNEAQ (reference sequence). The length of the CDR3 is 14 residues. J lost 9 bases, V lost 8 bases, and 10 bases had no gene match. Here the CDR3 DNA reads TGTGCCAGCGAAGCGGGAGGGCCAAGAGGTGAGCAGTTCTTC. Protein product: CASEAGGPRGEQFF.

The V gene is TRBV7-9, the J gene TRBJ1-2; D call uncertain. CDR3 length: 13 amino acids. Trimming cost V 1 base and J 1 base, with 4 bases left between them. The germline CDR1 and CDR2 sequences are SEHNR and FQNEAQ (reference sequence). The CDR3 loop reads CASSLDINYGYTF. CDR3 coding DNA: TGTGCCAGCAGCTTAGATATTAACTATGGCTACACCTTC.